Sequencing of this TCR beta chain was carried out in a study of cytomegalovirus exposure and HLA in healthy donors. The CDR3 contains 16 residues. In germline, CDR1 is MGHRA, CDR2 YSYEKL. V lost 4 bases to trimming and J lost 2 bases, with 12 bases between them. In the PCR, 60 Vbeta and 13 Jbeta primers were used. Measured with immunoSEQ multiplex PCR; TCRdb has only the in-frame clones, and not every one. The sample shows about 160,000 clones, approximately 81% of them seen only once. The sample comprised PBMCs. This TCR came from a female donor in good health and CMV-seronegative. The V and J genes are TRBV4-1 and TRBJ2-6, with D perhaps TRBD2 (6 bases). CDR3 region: CASSLVGGAGANVLTF. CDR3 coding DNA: TGCGCCAGCAGCCTAGTCGGAGGGGCTGGGGCCAACGTCCTGACTTTC.